What follows are 3 T cell receptor beta chains derived from one specimen sequenced in a study of cytomegalovirus exposure and HLA in healthy donors. The PCR employed 60 Vbeta primers together with 13 Jbeta primers. Assay used: immunoSEQ multiplex PCR; TCRdb lists only in-frame clones, some missing. The sample records around 76,000 clones, roughly two thirds being singletons. Sequencing was done on a sample of PBMCs. These receptors all come from a man between 35 and 55 years old in good health and CMV-seropositive.

A single count supports this clone. The chain couples TRBV11-3 to TRBJ2-1, with unresolved D. This CDR3 spans 16 amino acids. The ends were cut back, 2 bases at V and 2 bases at J, with 13 bases in the middle. From germline, CDR1 is SGHNT and CDR2 YENEEA. DNA of the CDR3: TGTGCCAGCAGCTTATCGATCAGAGGAACCTACAATGAGCAGTTCTTC. Protein sequence: CASSLSIRGTYNEQFF.

The chain combines TRBV7-9 with TRBJ1-3; D perhaps matches TRBD1 (6 bases). This CDR3 spans 15 amino acids. Germline lookup yields CDR1 SEHNR and CDR2 FQNEAQ (reference sequence). V gave up 5 bases and J gave up 1 base, with 12 bases separating them. The CDR3, as DNA: TGTGCCAGCAGCCGAGCCAGGGGATCTGGAAACACCATATATTTT. Translating gives CASSRARGSGNTIYF.

This chain uses TRBV9 with TRBJ1-2; the match to TRBD1 covers 9 bases. The CDR3 consists of 17 residues. J was trimmed by 4 bases and V by 0 bases; bases with no gene match: 10. Germline CDR1 is SGDLS and CDR2 is YYNGEE. The CDR3 spells CASSVEGQGWRGYGYTF. CDR3 sequence (DNA): TGTGCCAGCAGCGTAGAGGGACAGGGTTGGAGGGGCTATGGCTACACCTTC.